This is a list of T cell receptor beta chains from one sample in a study of early T cells in non-severe SARS-CoV-2 infection. TCRdb re-derived calls from the 5' RACE reads in MiXCR, one entry per CDR3 protein. The sample shows roughly 72,000 distinct CDR3 sequences, around 13% of them seen only once. The sample was whole blood. All receptors come from an adult who was a healthcare worker with PCR-confirmed SARS-CoV-2 infection or an uninfected control (not recorded which). CDR3s include the opening cysteine and the closing phenylalanine or tryptophan. The D gene is left open where the match is weak. Clone size is not always given. Where it is, it says once, few, many or a class for expanded clones.

>TRBV28|-|-|TRBJ1-1
CASSETGLGTEAFF
TGTGCCAGCAGCGAGACAGGACTTGGCACTGAAGCTTTCTTT
>TRBV4-3|-|-|TRBJ1-4
CASSQDFGRHTATNEKLFF
TGCGCCAGCAGCCAAGATTTCGGCAGGCACACTGCAACTAATGAAAAACTGTTTTTT
>TRBV7-8|many|TRBD2|TRBJ2-3
CASSLGTSGSSRDTQYF
TGTGCCAGCAGCTTAGGGACTAGCGGGTCCTCCCGGGATACGCAGTATTTT
>TRBV4-3|-|TRBD2|TRBJ2-5
CASSQAFSGNGETQYF
TGCGCCAGCAGCCAAGCCTTTAGCGGGAATGGGGAGACCCAGTACTTC
>TRBV7-8|-|-|TRBJ1-3
CASRGYSGNTIYF
TGTGCCAGCAGGGGCTACTCTGGAAACACCATATATTTT
>TRBV5-1|many|-|TRBJ1-2
CASSLAVGNGYTF
TGCGCCAGCAGCTTGGCCGTGGGTAACGGCTACACCTTC
>TRBV25-1|few|TRBD1|TRBJ1-4
CASSEPIPGQINEKLFF
TGTGCCAGCAGTGAACCGATCCCGGGACAGATTAATGAAAAACTGTTTTTT
>TRBV27|many|-|TRBJ2-1
CASRTLNNEQFF
TGTGCCAGCAGAACCCTCAACAATGAGCAGTTCTTC
>TRBV7-6|few|-|TRBJ2-2
CASKPSNTGELFF
TGTGCCAGCAAGCCAAGCAACACCGGGGAGCTGTTTTTT
>TRBV7-2|few|-|TRBJ2-2
CASSPGTELFF
TGTGCCAGCAGCCCCGGAACGGAGCTGTTTTTT
>TRBV20-1|many|-|TRBJ2-2
CSARWAGELFF
TGCAGTGCTAGGTGGGCCGGGGAGCTGTTTTTT
>TRBV25-1|many|-|TRBJ1-6
CASSEYGSSPLHF
TGTGCCAGCAGTGAATATGGAAGTTCACCCCTCCACTTT
>TRBV18|-|TRBD1|TRBJ1-6
CASSPTGGDSPLHF
TGTGCCAGCTCACCAACAGGGGGAGATTCACCCCTCCACTTT
>TRBV28|many|TRBD1|TRBJ2-7
CASSPPLGAGGSYEQYF
TGTGCCAGCAGTCCCCCCCTCGGGGCAGGGGGCTCCTACGAGCAGTACTTC
>TRBV10-3|-|-|TRBJ1-2
CAISVENVPYGYTF
TGTGCCATCAGTGTAGAGAACGTACCGTATGGCTACACCTTC
>TRBV6-1|-|TRBD1|TRBJ2-3
CASSEAWGQAQYF
TGTGCCAGCAGTGAAGCATGGGGACAGGCGCAGTATTTT
>TRBV6-2/TRBV6-3|-|-|TRBJ2-7
CASSPDLEQYF
TGTGCCAGCAGTCCGGACCTCGAGCAGTACTTC
>TRBV6-1|few|-|TRBJ2-1
CASSDRDTAYNEQFF
TGTGCCAGCAGTGATCGGGACACGGCCTACAATGAGCAGTTCTTC
>TRBV6-5|few|-|TRBJ1-2
CASSSIRQASNYGYTF
TGTGCCAGCAGTTCCATTCGACAGGCCAGTAACTATGGCTACACCTTC
>TRBV29-1|-|-|TRBJ2-2
CSVDSITGELFF
TGCAGCGTTGATTCCATTACCGGGGAGCTGTTTTTT
>TRBV2|many|-|TRBJ2-5
CASSFGKETQYF
TGTGCCAGCAGTTTCGGGAAAGAGACCCAGTACTTC
>TRBV29-1|-|TRBD2|TRBJ2-3
CSGTSGTITDTQYF
TGCAGCGGGACTAGCGGGACAATCACAGATACGCAGTATTTT
>TRBV27|-|-|TRBJ1-5
CASSFVSNQPQHF
TGTGCCAGCAGTTTCGTTAGCAATCAGCCCCAGCATTTT